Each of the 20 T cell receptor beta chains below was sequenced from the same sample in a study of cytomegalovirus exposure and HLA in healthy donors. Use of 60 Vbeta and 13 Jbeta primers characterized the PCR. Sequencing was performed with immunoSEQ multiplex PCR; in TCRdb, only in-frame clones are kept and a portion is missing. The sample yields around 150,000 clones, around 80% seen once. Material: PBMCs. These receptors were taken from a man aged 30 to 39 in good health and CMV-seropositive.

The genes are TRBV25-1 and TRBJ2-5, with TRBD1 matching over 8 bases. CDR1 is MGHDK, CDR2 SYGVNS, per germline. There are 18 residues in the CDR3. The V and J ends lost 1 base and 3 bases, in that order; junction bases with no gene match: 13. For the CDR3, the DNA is TGTGCCAGCAGTGAATCTCGACAGGGGCCCACTTACAAAGAGACCCAGTACTTC. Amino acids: CASSESRQGPTYKETQYF.

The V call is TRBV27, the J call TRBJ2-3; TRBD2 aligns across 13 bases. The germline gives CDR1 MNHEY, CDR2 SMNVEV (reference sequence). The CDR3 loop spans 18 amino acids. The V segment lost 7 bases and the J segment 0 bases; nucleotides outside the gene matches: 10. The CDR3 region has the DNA TGTGCCAGCATCCTCCGGACTAGCGGGGGTAAAAGCACAGATACGCAGTATTTT. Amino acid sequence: CASILRTSGGKSTDTQYF.

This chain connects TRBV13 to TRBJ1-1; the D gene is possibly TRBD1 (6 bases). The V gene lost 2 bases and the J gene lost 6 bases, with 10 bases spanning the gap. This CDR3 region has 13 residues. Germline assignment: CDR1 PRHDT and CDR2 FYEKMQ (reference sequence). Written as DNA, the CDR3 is TGTGCCAGCAGCTTAACAGGGTTGGCTGAAGCTTTCTTT. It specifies CASSLTGLAEAFF.

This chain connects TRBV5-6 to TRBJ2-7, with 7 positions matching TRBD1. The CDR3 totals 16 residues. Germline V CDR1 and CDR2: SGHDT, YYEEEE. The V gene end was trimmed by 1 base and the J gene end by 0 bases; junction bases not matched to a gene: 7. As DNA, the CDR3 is TGTGCCAGCAGCTTGTCCTTACAGGGGCACTCCTACGAGCAGTACTTC. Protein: CASSLSLQGHSYEQYF. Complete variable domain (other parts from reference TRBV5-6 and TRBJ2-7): DAGVTQSPTHLIKTRGQQVTLRCSPKSGHDTVSWYQQALGQGPQFIFQYYEEEERQRGNFPDRFSGHQFPNYSSELNVNALLLGDSALYLCASSLSLQGHSYEQYFGPGTRLTVT.

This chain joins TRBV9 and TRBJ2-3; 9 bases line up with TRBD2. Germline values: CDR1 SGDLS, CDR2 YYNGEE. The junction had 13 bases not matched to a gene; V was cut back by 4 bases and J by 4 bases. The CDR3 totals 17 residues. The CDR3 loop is CASSIPFAGGPPDTQYF. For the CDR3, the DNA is TGTGCCAGCAGCATCCCCTTTGCGGGGGGGCCCCCAGATACGCAGTATTTT. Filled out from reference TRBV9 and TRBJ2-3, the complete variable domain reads DSGVTQTPKHLITATGQRVTLRCSPRSGDLSVYWYQQSLDQGLQFLIQYYNGEERAKGNILERFSAQQFPDLHSELNLSSLELGDSALYFCASSIPFAGGPPDTQYFGPGTRLTVL.

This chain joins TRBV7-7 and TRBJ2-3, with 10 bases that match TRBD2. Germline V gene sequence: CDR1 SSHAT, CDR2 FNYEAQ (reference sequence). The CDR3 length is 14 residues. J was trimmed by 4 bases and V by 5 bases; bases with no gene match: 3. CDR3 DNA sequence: TGTGCCAGCAGCCCCGGGACTAGCGCAGATACGCAGTATTTT. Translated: CASSPGTSADTQYF.

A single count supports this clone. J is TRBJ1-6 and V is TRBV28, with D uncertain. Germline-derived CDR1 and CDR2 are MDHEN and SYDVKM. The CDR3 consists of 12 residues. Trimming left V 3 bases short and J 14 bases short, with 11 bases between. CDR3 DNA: TGTGCCAGCAGTTTTCTCCTCGGGACCCTCCACTTT. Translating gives CASSFLLGTLHF.

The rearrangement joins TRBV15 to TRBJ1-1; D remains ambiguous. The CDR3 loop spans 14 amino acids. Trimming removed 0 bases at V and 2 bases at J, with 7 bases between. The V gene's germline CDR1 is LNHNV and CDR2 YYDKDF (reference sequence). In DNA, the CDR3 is TGTGCCACCAGCAGAGATCCGGGAAACACTGAAGCTTTCTTT. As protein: CATSRDPGNTEAFF.

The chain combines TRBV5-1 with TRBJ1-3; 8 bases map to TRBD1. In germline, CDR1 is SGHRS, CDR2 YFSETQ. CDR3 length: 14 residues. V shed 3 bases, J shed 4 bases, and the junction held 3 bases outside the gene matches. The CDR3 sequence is CASSSTGDGNTIYF. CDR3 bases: TGCGCCAGCAGCTCGACAGGGGACGGAAACACCATATATTTT. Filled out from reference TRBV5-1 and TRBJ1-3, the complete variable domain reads KAGVTQTPRYLIKTRGQQVTLSCSPISGHRSVSWYQQTPGQGLQFLFEYFSETQRNKGNFPGRFSGRQFSNSRSEMNVSTLELGDSALYLCASSSTGDGNTIYFGEGSWLTVV.

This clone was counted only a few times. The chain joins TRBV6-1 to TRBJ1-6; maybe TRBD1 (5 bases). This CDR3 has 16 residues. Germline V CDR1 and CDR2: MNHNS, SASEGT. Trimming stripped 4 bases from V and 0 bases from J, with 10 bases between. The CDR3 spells CASSVDTSSYNSPLHF. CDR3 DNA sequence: TGTGCCAGCAGTGTGGACACGAGCTCCTATAATTCACCCCTCCACTTT.

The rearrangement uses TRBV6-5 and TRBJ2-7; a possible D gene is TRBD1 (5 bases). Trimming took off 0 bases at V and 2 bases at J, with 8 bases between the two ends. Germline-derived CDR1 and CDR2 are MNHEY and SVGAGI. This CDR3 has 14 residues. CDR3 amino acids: CASSYSTGPYEQYF. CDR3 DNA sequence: TGTGCCAGCAGTTACTCTACAGGCCCCTACGAGCAGTACTTC.

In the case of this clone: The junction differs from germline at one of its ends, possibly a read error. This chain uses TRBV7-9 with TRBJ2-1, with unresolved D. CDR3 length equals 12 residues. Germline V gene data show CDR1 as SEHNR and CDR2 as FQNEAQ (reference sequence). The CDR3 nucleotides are TGTTCCAGCAGCCCCACACACAATGAGCAGTTCTTC. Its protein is CSSSPTHNEQFF. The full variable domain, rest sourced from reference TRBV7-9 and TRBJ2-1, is DTGVSQNPRHKITKRGQNVTFRCDPISEHNRLYWYRQTLGQGPEFLTYFQNEAQLEKSRLLSDRFSAERPKGSFSTLEIQRTEQGDSAMYLCSSSPTHNEQFFGPGTRLTVL.

CDR3 sequence: CASSQLSGRAGETQYF. The DNA for the CDR3 is TGTGCCAGCAGCCAACTTAGCGGGAGGGCCGGCGAGACCCAGTACTTC. This rearrangement joins TRBV4-2 to TRBJ2-5; 11 nucleotides align to TRBD2. V was pared by 2 bases and J by 5 bases, with 7 bases of the junction left unmatched. The length of the CDR3 is 16 residues. CDR1 LGHNA and CDR2 YNFKEQ come from the germline V gene.

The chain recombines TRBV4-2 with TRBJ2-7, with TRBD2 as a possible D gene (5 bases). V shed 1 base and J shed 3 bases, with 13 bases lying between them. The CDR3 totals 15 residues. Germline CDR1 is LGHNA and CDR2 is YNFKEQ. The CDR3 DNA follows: TGTGCCAGCAGCCAAGGGTCGGAGGCCATCTACGAGCAGTACTTC. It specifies CASSQGSEAIYEQYF.

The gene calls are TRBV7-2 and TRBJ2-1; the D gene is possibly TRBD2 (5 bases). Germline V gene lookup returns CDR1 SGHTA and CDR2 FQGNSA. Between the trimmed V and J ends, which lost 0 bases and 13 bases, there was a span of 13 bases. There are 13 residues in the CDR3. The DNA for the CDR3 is TGTGCCAGCAGCTTAGCGCTCGGGGATCTTCAGTTCTTC. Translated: CASSLALGDLQFF.

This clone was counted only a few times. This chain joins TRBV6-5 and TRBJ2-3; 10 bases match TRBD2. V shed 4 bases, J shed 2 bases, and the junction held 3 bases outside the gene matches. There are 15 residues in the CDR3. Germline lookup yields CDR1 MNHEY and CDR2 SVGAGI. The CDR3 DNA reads TGTGCCAGCAGTTTTCTAGCGGGAGCCACAGATACGCAGTATTTT. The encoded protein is CASSFLAGATDTQYF.

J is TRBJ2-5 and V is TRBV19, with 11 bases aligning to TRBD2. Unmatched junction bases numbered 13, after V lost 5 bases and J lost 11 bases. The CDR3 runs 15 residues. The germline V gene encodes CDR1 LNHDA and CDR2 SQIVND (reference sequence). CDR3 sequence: CASSPSRLAGREQYF. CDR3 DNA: TGTGCCAGTAGTCCAAGCAGACTAGCGGGACGAGAGCAGTACTTC.

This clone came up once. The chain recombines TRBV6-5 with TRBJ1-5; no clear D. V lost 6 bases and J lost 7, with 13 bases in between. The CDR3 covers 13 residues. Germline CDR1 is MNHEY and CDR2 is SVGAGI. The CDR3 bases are TGTGCCAGCAGCGAGGATGAAAGGCAGCCCCAGCATTTT. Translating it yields CASSEDERQPQHF.

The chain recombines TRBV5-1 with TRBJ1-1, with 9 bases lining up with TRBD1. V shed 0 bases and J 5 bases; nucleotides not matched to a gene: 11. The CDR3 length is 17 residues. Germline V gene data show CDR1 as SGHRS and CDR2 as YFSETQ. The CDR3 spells CASSLGRLTGGNTEAFF. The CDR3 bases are TGCGCCAGCAGCTTGGGTCGGCTGACAGGGGGAAATACTGAAGCTTTCTTT.

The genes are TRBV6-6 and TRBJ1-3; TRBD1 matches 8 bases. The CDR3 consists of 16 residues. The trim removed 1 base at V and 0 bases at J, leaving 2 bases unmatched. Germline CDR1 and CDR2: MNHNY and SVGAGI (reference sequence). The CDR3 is CASSYWTGNSGNTIYF. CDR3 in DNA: TGTGCCAGCAGTTACTGGACAGGGAACTCTGGAAACACCATATATTTT.